This is a list of T cell receptor beta chains from one sample in a study of graft-versus-host responses after intestinal transplantation. TCRdb's table, derived via immunoSEQ multiplex PCR, lists solely in-frame clones and lacks some. The data show roughly 21,000 clones, around 43% seen once. The sequences come from alloreactive CD8+ T cells from a mixed lymphocyte reaction culture, collected before intestinal transplant. All receptors come from a human patient who received an intestinal transplant. Each CDR3 is given with its conserved first and last residue. Each record gives: V gene, J gene, clone size, D gene, CDR3 protein, CDR3 DNA. A D gene is named only where the DNA matches it firmly. Part of the rows lack a size; the others show once, few, many or a class for expanded clones.

>TRBV5-6|TRBJ2-1|.|TRBD1
CASTYQGWDRHNEQFF
TGTGCCAGCACCTACCAGGGCTGGGACAGACACAATGAGCAGTTCTTC
>TRBV29-1|TRBJ1-2|.|.
CSVLDRLGGYTF
TGCAGCGTCTTGGACCGGCTCGGGGGCTACACCTTC
>TRBV5-1|TRBJ2-1|.|TRBD2
CASSTGLAGGPGEQFF
TGCGCCAGCAGCACGGGACTAGCGGGAGGGCCGGGGGAGCAGTTCTTC
>TRBV7-9|TRBJ1-2|.|.
CASSLGTAIYGYTF
TGTGCCAGCAGCTTAGGGACCGCCATATATGGCTACACCTTC
>TRBV5-4|TRBJ2-7|.|.
CASSFLAGEMAPGEQYF
TGTGCCAGCAGCTTTTTAGCAGGGGAAATGGCACCGGGCGAGCAGTACTTC
>TRBV2|TRBJ2-7|.|.
CAGSEALLAGEQYF
TGTGCCGGCAGTGAAGCTTTGTTGGCGGGGGAGCAGTACTTC
>TRBV30|TRBJ2-2|.|.
CAWTRGTGELFF
TGTGCCTGGACCCGGGGTACCGGGGAGCTGTTTTTT
>TRBV4-1|TRBJ2-1|few|TRBD2
CASSQQAGGNEQFF
TGCGCCAGCAGCCAACAGGCGGGAGGTAATGAGCAGTTCTTC
>TRBV28|TRBJ1-5|.|.
CASSPLGAINQPQHF
TGTGCCAGCAGTCCCTTAGGGGCGATCAATCAGCCCCAGCATTTT
>TRBV27|TRBJ2-7|.|TRBD1
CASGIIGTDEQYF
TGTGCCAGCGGCATTATCGGGACAGACGAGCAGTACTTC
>TRBV4-2|TRBJ1-3|.|.
CASSQEYLSGNTIYF
TGTGCCAGCAGCCAAGAGTACCTCTCTGGAAACACCATATATTTT
>TRBV4-2|TRBJ2-3|.|.
CASSQERHPSTDTQYF
TGTGCCAGCAGCCAAGAAAGACATCCGAGCACAGATACGCAGTATTTT
>TRBV27|TRBJ2-1|few|.
CASSLWASLSSYNEQFF
TGTGCCAGCAGTTTATGGGCTTCCCTGAGCTCCTACAATGAGCAGTTCTTC
>TRBV18|TRBJ1-3|few|.
CASSPTGRGGNTIYF
TGTGCCAGCTCACCAACGGGAAGAGGTGGAAACACCATATATTTT
>TRBV27|TRBJ2-7|few|.
CASSLGSVGEQYF
TGTGCCAGCAGTTTAGGTAGCGTCGGCGAGCAGTACTTC
>TRBV27|TRBJ1-3|.|.
CASSFEGRSGNTIYF
TGTGCCAGCAGTTTTGAGGGCCGCTCTGGAAACACCATATATTTT
>TRBV6-1|TRBJ1-3|.|.
CASRDRGFTIYF
TGTGCCAGCAGAGATAGGGGCTTCACCATATATTTT
>TRBV15|TRBJ2-7|.|.
CATSTGGGNEQYF
TGTGCCACCAGCACAGGGGGGGGCAACGAGCAGTACTTC
>TRBV6-6|TRBJ1-1|.|.
CASSYFSRTEAFF
TGTGCCAGCAGTTACTTTTCCAGGACTGAAGCTTTCTTT
>TRBV18|TRBJ2-1|.|.
CASSPLAASSYNEQFF
TGTGCCAGCTCACCTTTAGCGGCGAGCTCCTACAATGAGCAGTTCTTC
>TRBV6-5|TRBJ1-2|.|TRBD1
CASTGAQGDYGYTF
TGTGCCAGCACCGGCGCCCAGGGGGACTATGGCTACACCTTC
>TRBV6-5|TRBJ2-3|few|.
CASRTGKVDTQYF
TGTGCCAGCAGGACCGGGAAGGTGGATACGCAGTATTTT
>TRBV7-9|TRBJ1-2|.|.
CASSLVQRSNYGYTF
TGTGCCAGCAGCTTAGTCCAGAGATCTAACTATGGCTACACCTTC
>TRBV9|TRBJ2-7|.|TRBD2
CASSAGASGSRSSYEQYF
TGTGCCAGCAGCGCTGGGGCTAGCGGGAGTCGGAGCTCCTACGAGCAGTACTTC
>TRBV28|TRBJ2-7|.|.
CASSFEIGPPGEQYF
TGTGCCAGCAGTTTTGAGATTGGACCCCCTGGCGAGCAGTACTTC
>TRBV19|TRBJ2-7|.|TRBD2
CASSITSGGAGEPYEQYF
TGTGCCAGTAGCATCACTAGCGGGGGGGCCGGGGAGCCCTACGAGCAGTACTTC
>TRBV9|TRBJ2-7|.|TRBD2
CASSPLADYYEQYF
TGTGCCAGCAGCCCACTAGCGGACTACTACGAGCAGTACTTC
>TRBV5-1|TRBJ1-3|medium-sized|TRBD1
CASSLGQGGGNTIYF
TGCGCCAGCAGCCTTGGACAGGGAGGAGGAAACACCATATATTTT
>TRBV4-1|TRBJ2-1|few|.
CASSQGDSYNEQFF
TGCGCCAGCAGCCAAGGCGACTCCTACAATGAGCAGTTCTTC